This T cell receptor (beta chain) is drawn from a study of cytomegalovirus exposure and HLA in healthy donors. V lost 3 bases and J lost 4; bases outside the gene matches: 4. Germline CDR1 and CDR2: SSHAT and FNYEAQ (reference sequence). The length of the CDR3 is 15 residues. Details on this clone: Its antigen is still unknown.

The protocol was immunoSEQ multiplex PCR, while the TCRdb copy is restricted to in-frame clones and leaves out a portion. This table holds about 360,000 clones, roughly 85% found once. The study, taken as a whole, reports: According to a subsequent analysis, TCR clusters identified in the first cohort showed a tendency to co-occur across the roughly 130 validation repertoires. Reports described diagnosis of cytomegalovirus status by the classifier as highly specific and sensitive. TCR sequences were mostly rare, though some public TCRs occurred in many donors. A list of more than 150 TCR beta chains associated with cytomegalovirus was given.

Sequencing used PBMCs. V is TRBV7-7 and J is TRBJ2-2, with 8 bases aligning to TRBD2. This receptor was obtained from a woman between 18 and 29 years old in good health and CMV-seronegative. CDR3 sequence (DNA): TGTGCCAGCAGCTTCTCGGCGGGGGGCACCGGGGAGCTGTTTTTT. Protein product: CASSFSAGGTGELFF.